The sequence of this T cell receptor (beta chain) was determined in a study of T-cell reconstitution after alpha-beta-depleted transplantation in children. Whole-study results and caveats: In some patients, recipient T cells and intrathymic progenitors surviving conditioning explained high day-60 diversity. Two months or so post-transplant, alpha-beta T cells reportedly derived from several hundred expanded graft clones. By one year post-transplant, T-cell counts and diversity largely arose from T cells that were newly produced.

Remarks on this clonotype: The antigen remains undetermined.

As it was prepared, the TCRbeta library received unique molecular identifiers. TCRdb recomputed calls from the PCR reads with MiXCR, one row per CDR3 protein. The data contain roughly 500,000 distinct CDR3 sequences, roughly a tenth of them singletons. V gave up 2 bases and J gave up 3 bases, with 8 bases separating them. Germline CDR1 and CDR2: MNHEY and SVGEGT. The CDR3 covers 14 residues. V gene TRBV6-2 or TRBV6-3 combines with J gene TRBJ2-1; tentatively, D is TRBD2 (5 bases). The source material was PBMCs, sampled before TCRalphabeta/CD19-depleted stem cell transplant. This TCR was sampled from a child aged 2-15 years with inherited bone marrow failure, due to receive a stem cell transplant. CDR3 protein: CASSYAGCYNEQFF. The DNA of the CDR3 is TGTGCCAGCAGTTACGCGGGCTGCTACAATGAGCAGTTCTTC.